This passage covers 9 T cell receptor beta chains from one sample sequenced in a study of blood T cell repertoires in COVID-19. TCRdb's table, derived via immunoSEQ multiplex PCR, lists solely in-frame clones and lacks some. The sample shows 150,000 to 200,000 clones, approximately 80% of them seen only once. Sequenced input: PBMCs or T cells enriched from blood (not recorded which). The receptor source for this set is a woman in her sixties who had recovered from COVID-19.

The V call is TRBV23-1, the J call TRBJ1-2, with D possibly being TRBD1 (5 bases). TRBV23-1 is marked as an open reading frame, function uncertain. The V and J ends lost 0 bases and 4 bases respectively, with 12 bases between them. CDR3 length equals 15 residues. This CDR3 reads CASSQSSGGSYGYTF. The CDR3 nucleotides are TGCGCCAGCAGTCAATCTAGCGGGGGAAGCTATGGCTACACCTTC.

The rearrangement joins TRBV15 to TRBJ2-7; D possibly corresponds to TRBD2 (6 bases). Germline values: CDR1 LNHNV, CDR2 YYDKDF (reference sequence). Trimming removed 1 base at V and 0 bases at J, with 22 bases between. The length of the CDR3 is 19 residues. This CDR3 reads CATSRGNDEGLFSSYEQYF. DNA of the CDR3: TGTGCCACCAGCAGAGGGAATGATGAGGGACTTTTCTCCTCCTACGAGCAGTACTTC.

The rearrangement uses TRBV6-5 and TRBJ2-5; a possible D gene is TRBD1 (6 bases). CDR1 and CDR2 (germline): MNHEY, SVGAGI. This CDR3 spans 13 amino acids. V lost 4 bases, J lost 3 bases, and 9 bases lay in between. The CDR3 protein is CASSWAGEETQYF. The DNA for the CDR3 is TGTGCCAGCAGTTGGGCAGGGGAAGAGACCCAGTACTTC.

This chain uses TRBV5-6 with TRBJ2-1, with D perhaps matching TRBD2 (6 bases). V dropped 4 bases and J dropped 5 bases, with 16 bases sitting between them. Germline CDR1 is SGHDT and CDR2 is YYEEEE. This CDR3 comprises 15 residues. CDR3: CASSPSGEPHNEQFF. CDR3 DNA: TGTGCCAGCAGCCCGTCGGGGGAGCCGCACAATGAGCAGTTCTTC. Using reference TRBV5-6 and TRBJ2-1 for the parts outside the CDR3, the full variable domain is DAGVTQSPTHLIKTRGQQVTLRCSPKSGHDTVSWYQQALGQGPQFIFQYYEEEERQRGNFPDRFSGHQFPNYSSELNVNALLLGDSALYLCASSPSGEPHNEQFFGPGTRLTVL.

The CDR3 here is CASSFVAGLGEQYF. The DNA for the CDR3 is TGTGCCAGCAGCTTCGTAGCGGGGCTGGGCGAGCAGTACTTC. The chain couples TRBV7-9 to TRBJ2-7; TRBD2 matches at 8 bases. Germline V gene data show CDR1 as SEHNR and CDR2 as FQNEAQ (reference sequence). The CDR3 totals 14 residues. Losses at the gene ends were 3 bases for V and 6 bases for J; bases not matched to a gene: 7.

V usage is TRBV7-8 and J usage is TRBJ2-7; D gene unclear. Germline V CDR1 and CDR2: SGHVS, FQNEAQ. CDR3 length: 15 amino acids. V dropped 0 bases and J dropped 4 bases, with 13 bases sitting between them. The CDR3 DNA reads TGTGCCAGCAGCTTAGCGCAAAGCTTCGGGTACGAGCAGTACTTC. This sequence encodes CASSLAQSFGYEQYF.

The DNA of the CDR3 is TGCGCCAGCAGCTGGGGAACAGGGGGGTTTTATGGCTACACCTTC. Protein sequence: CASSWGTGGFYGYTF. The gene calls are TRBV5-1 and TRBJ1-2, with 8 bases aligning to TRBD1. The CDR3 runs to 15 residues. Germline V gives CDR1 SGHRS, CDR2 YFSETQ. Trimming removed 3 bases from V and 5 bases from J; junction bases left unmatched: 9.

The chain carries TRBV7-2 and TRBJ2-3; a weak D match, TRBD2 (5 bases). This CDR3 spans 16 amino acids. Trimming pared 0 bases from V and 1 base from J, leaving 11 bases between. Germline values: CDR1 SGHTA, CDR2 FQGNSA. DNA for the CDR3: TGTGCCAGCAGCTTAGCGAGGGCCCCCGGCACAGATACGCAGTATTTT. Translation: CASSLARAPGTDTQYF.

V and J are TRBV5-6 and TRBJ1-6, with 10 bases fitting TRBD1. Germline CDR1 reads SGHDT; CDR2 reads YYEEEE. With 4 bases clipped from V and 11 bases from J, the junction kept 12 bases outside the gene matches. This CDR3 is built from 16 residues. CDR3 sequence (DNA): TGTGCCAGCAGCGCCAACCCGGGACAGGGGTATCCACCCCTCCACTTT. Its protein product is CASSANPGQGYPPLHF.